This entry lists 21 T cell receptor beta chains sequenced from one sample in a study of shared clonotypes between healthy human individuals. Only in-frame clones appear in the TCRdb table, and some are missing; sequencing was by immunoSEQ multiplex PCR. The table lists about 600,000 clones, 97% of them singletons. The source material was naive CD4+ T cells sorted from blood. Noted subset: CD45RA+ positively selected. Receptor source: a woman aged 25-40 years in good health.

The V gene is TRBV7-9, the J gene TRBJ2-3, with D perhaps matching TRBD2 (5 bases). There are 15 residues in the CDR3. Trimming took off 5 bases at V and 0 bases at J, with 12 bases between the two ends. CDR1 is SEHNR and CDR2 is FQNEAQ in the germline V gene (reference sequence). The CDR3 DNA reads as TGTGCCAGCAGCCCTCGAGGCGGGAGCACAGATACGCAGTATTTT. Its translation is CASSPRGGSTDTQYF. Full variable domain (remainder filled in from reference TRBV7-9 and TRBJ2-3): DTGVSQNPRHKITKRGQNVTFRCDPISEHNRLYWYRQTLGQGPEFLTYFQNEAQLEKSRLLSDRFSAERPKGSFSTLEIQRTEQGDSAMYLCASSPRGGSTDTQYFGPGTRLTVL.

The chain employs TRBV28 and TRBJ1-2; 7 bases line up with TRBD1. CDR3 length: 14 residues. Germline V lookup: CDR1 MDHEN, CDR2 SYDVKM. V was clipped by 1 base and J by 6 bases; unmatched bases: 5. CDR3 DNA sequence: TGTGCCAGCAGTTTATCCGCCAGGGGGGATGGCTACACCTTC. Its translation: CASSLSARGDGYTF.

The J gene is TRBJ1-5, the V gene TRBV16; D gene ambiguous. The germline gives CDR1 KGHSY, CDR2 FQNENV. The V end lost 0 bases, the J end lost 3 bases, and 9 bases lay between the germline ends. The CDR3 length is 15 residues. Here the CDR3 DNA reads TGTGCCAGCAGCCAATCGATAGTCCTCAATCAGCCCCAGCATTTT. It specifies CASSQSIVLNQPQHF.

This chain connects TRBV5-6 to TRBJ1-1; maybe TRBD1 (5 bases). Germline CDR1 SGHDT, CDR2 YYEEEE. Trimming took off 5 bases at V and 6 bases at J, with 14 bases between the two ends. This CDR3 region has 13 residues. The CDR3 sequence is CASSRDSEPEAFF. The CDR3 coding sequence is TGTGCCAGCAGTCGTGACAGTGAGCCTGAAGCTTTCTTT. Looking up the rest from reference TRBV5-6 and TRBJ1-1 gives the full variable domain: DAGVTQSPTHLIKTRGQQVTLRCSPKSGHDTVSWYQQALGQGPQFIFQYYEEEERQRGNFPDRFSGHQFPNYSSELNVNALLLGDSALYLCASSRDSEPEAFFGQGTRLTVV.

Worth noting for this clone: One end of the junction varies from germline; a read error may be responsible. The chain joins TRBV9 to TRBJ2-7; possible D gene TRBD2, 6 bases. This CDR3 has 14 amino acids. The germline CDR1 and CDR2 sequences are SGDLS and YYNGEE. CDR3 amino acids: CASSVGRTTYEQYF. In nucleotides, the CDR3 is TGTGCCAGCAGCGTGGGGCGGACTACCTATGAGCAGTACTTC.

The V gene is TRBV6-5, the J gene TRBJ1-1; D is undetermined. The V gene lost 2 bases and the J gene lost 4 bases, with 14 bases spanning the gap. This CDR3 spans 15 amino acids. Germline V lookup: CDR1 MNHEY, CDR2 SVGAGI. CDR3 region: CASSYDAVASTEAFF. In nucleotides, the CDR3 is TGTGCCAGCAGTTACGATGCCGTAGCGAGCACTGAAGCTTTCTTT.

The chain joins TRBV28 to TRBJ2-7; possibly TRBD2 for D (5 bases). Germline V gene lookup returns CDR1 MDHEN and CDR2 SYDVKM. Trimming pared 5 bases from V and 3 bases from J, leaving 17 bases between. The CDR3 extends over 15 amino acids. In nucleotides, the CDR3 is TGTGCCAGCAGTCCGACTACTCGACCTTACTACGAGCAGTACTTC. Its protein is CASSPTTRPYYEQYF.

This clone was recorded a few times. Written as DNA, the CDR3 is TGCGCCAGCAGCCAAGTTACTGTGCATGAACAAGCTTTCTTT. Its protein is CASSQVTVHEQAFF. This chain joins TRBV4-1 and TRBJ1-1; D is unresolved. The germline gives CDR1 MGHRA, CDR2 YSYEKL. Trimming shortened V by 1 base and J by 9 bases, and 15 bases separated the two germline ends. The CDR3 consists of 14 residues.

This clone was counted once. The chain links TRBV11-3 to TRBJ2-7; D not certain. The CDR3 is 14 residues long. The germline V gene encodes CDR1 SGHNT and CDR2 YENEEA. Trimming cost V 0 bases and J 1 base, with 7 bases left between them. CDR3 sequence: CASSLESHSYEQYF. CDR3 nucleotides: TGTGCCAGCAGCTTAGAGTCCCATTCCTACGAGCAGTACTTC.

J is TRBJ1-1 and V is TRBV7-8; 7 positions match TRBD1. The CDR3 covers 13 residues. Germline CDR1 is SGHVS and CDR2 is FQNEAQ. V lost 5 bases to trimming and J lost 5 bases; unmatched junction nucleotides: 5. The DNA of the CDR3 is TGTGCCAGCAGCCTCACACAGGGGACTGAAGCTTTCTTT. Translating it yields CASSLTQGTEAFF.

The chain has TRBV5-4 and TRBJ1-3; a weak D match, TRBD1 (5 bases). This CDR3 region has 16 residues. Germline assignment: CDR1 SGHNT and CDR2 YYREEE (reference sequence). V was pared by 4 bases and J by 2 bases, with 16 bases between. The CDR3 loop reads CASSPSGLAAGNTIYF. DNA for the CDR3: TGTGCCAGCAGCCCTTCGGGGCTAGCGGCTGGAAACACCATATATTTT.

The rearrangement joins TRBV30 to TRBJ1-2; the D is unclear. CDR3 length: 13 amino acids. CDR1 and CDR2 from the germline V gene are GTSNPN and SVGIG (reference sequence). V was pared by 2 bases and J by 8 bases, with 15 bases between. The CDR3 nucleotides are TGTGCCTGGAGTCTCTCTACGGTCTGGGGCTACACCTTC. Translating it yields CAWSLSTVWGYTF.

This rearrangement joins TRBV4-1 to TRBJ2-5; possible D gene TRBD2, 7 bases. Gene TRBJ2-7 matches the end of the DNA better, so the J call may be wrong. CDR1 and CDR2 (germline): MGHRA, YSYEKL. The CDR3 has 17 residues. The CDR3 loop reads CASSQGPGASGSYEQYF. CDR3 nucleotide sequence: TGCGCCAGCAGCCAAGGGCCAGGGGCTAGCGGCTCCTACGAGCAGTACTTC.

The V call is TRBV10-2, the J call TRBJ2-1; D assignment may be TRBD1 or TRBD2 (7 bases each). This CDR3 contains 16 residues. V gave up 8 bases and J gave up 4 bases, with 21 bases separating them. Germline-derived CDR1 and CDR2 are WSHSY and SAAADI. The CDR3 nucleotides are TGCGCCAGCTCTCCAGGGGGGGTTGTGGCTTACAATGAGCAGTTCTTC. Its protein is CASSPGGVVAYNEQFF.

The chain uses TRBV19 and TRBJ2-5; a possible D gene is TRBD1 (6 bases). CDR1 LNHDA and CDR2 SQIVND come from the germline V gene (reference sequence). V gave up 5 bases and J gave up 5 bases, with 15 bases separating them. This CDR3 has 14 amino acids. The CDR3 spells CASSRWQGQETQYF. CDR3 nucleotides: TGTGCCAGTAGTCGGTGGCAGGGGCAGGAGACCCAGTACTTC.

The chain employs TRBV21-1 and TRBJ1-1. TRBV21-1 has pseudogene status. This CDR3 contains 14 residues. The DNA of the CDR3 is TGTGCCAGCCCCCGGGGGCCCTTGAACACTGAAGCTTTCTTT. This translates into CASPRGPLNTEAFF.

As concerns this clone: Germline and junction disagree at one end, which may indicate a read error. The chain links TRBV29-1 to TRBJ1-2, with 7 bases lining up with TRBD1. This CDR3 has 12 residues. The germline V gene has CDR1 SQVTM and CDR2 ANQGSEA. CDR3 bases: TGCAGCTTCCTGAGGGACAGCTATAGCTACACCTTC. This sequence encodes CSFLRDSYSYTF.

The chain couples TRBV11-2 to TRBJ2-7; TRBD1 matches 10 bases. The CDR3 consists of 16 residues. CDR1 SGHAT and CDR2 FQNNGV come from the germline V gene. The trim removed 4 bases at V and 1 base at J, leaving 7 bases unmatched. The CDR3 DNA sequence: TGTGCCAGCAGCTCCCCGGGACAGGGGAAGTCCTACGAGCAGTACTTC. It is translated as CASSSPGQGKSYEQYF.

The chain links TRBV5-1 to TRBJ2-5; perhaps TRBD2 as D (5 bases). Deletions cut 4 bases from V and 6 bases from J, with 25 bases between. This CDR3 spans 17 amino acids. The germline CDR1 and CDR2 sequences are SGHRS and YFSETQ. The CDR3, as DNA: TGCGCCAGCAGCCTCCCGGGTGAAGGTGGGAGTGGGAAGACCCAGTACTTC. Protein product: CASSLPGEGGSGKTQYF.

This clone was seen just once. The chain has TRBV5-1 and TRBJ2-2; 7 positions match TRBD2. CDR1 and CDR2 from the germline V gene are SGHRS and YFSETQ. CDR3 size: 14 residues. The J segment lost 4 bases and the V segment lost 3 bases, leaving 3 bases of the junction unmatched. The CDR3 is CASSSAGATGELFF. For the CDR3, the DNA is TGCGCCAGCAGCTCGGCGGGAGCCACCGGGGAGCTGTTTTTT. Full variable domain (remainder filled in from reference TRBV5-1 and TRBJ2-2): KAGVTQTPRYLIKTRGQQVTLSCSPISGHRSVSWYQQTPGQGLQFLFEYFSETQRNKGNFPGRFSGRQFSNSRSEMNVSTLELGDSALYLCASSSAGATGELFFGEGSRLTVL.

This rearrangement joins TRBV28 to TRBJ2-2; tentatively, D is TRBD1 (6 bases). In germline, CDR1 is MDHEN, CDR2 SYDVKM. The V gene lost 6 bases and the J gene lost 5 bases, with 16 bases spanning the gap. This CDR3 is 15 amino acids long. This chain's CDR3 is CASSWGRVGTGELFF. CDR3 nucleotide sequence: TGTGCCAGCAGCTGGGGGCGAGTTGGGACCGGGGAGCTGTTTTTT.